A single sample gave rise to the 13 T cell receptor beta chains below, sequenced in a study of blood T cell repertoires in COVID-19 (dated by TCRdb to 2019 to 2021). Library creation used the immunoSEQ multiplex PCR assay. As stored in TCRdb, this immuneACCESS dataset retains in-frame rearrangements with V and J assigned. A fraction of the clones does not appear; measured against another copy, unresolved V genes explain less than half of the discrepancy, and the remainder lacks a known reason. The sample data list about 310,000 clones, and around 86% of these were observed just once. The ten largest clonotypes hold 1% of the sample. Sequenced input: peripheral blood. Source of these receptors: a man aged 45-60 years with active or convalescent COVID-19.

The chain carries TRBV18 and TRBJ1-6; D is uncertain. This CDR3 region has 14 residues. Germline assignment: CDR1 KGHSH and CDR2 LQKENI. The V end lost 3 bases, the J end lost 6 bases, and 9 bases lay between the germline ends. The CDR3 region has the DNA TGTGCCAGCTCACCCTTACCGGTTAATTCACCCCTCCACTTT. Translating it yields CASSPLPVNSPLHF.

The chain joins TRBV29-1 to TRBJ2-7; 14 nucleotides line up with TRBD2. The V and J ends lost 0 bases and 3 bases, in that order; junction bases with no gene match: 1. The CDR3 runs 15 residues. Germline V CDR1 and CDR2: SQVTM, ANQGSEA. The CDR3 DNA is TGCAGCGTTGAAGAGGGACTAGCGGGAGTCTACGAGCAGTACTTC. It codes for CSVEEGLAGVYEQYF.

V and J are TRBV5-1 and TRBJ1-2; the match to TRBD1 covers 9 bases. CDR1 is SGHRS, CDR2 YFSETQ, per germline. The V and J ends lost 4 bases and 5 bases, in that order; junction bases with no gene match: 12. The CDR3 is 16 amino acids. The CDR3 here is CASSPVEWTGDYGYTF. In nucleotides, the CDR3 is TGCGCCAGCAGCCCCGTGGAATGGACAGGGGATTATGGCTACACCTTC.

In DNA form, the CDR3 reads TGCGCCAGCAGCTTGGATCAGGACTACACAGATACGCAGTATTTT. This translates into CASSLDQDYTDTQYF. The V and J genes are TRBV5-1 and TRBJ2-3; D might be TRBD2 (6 bases). The CDR3 length is 15 residues. Germline assignment: CDR1 SGHRS and CDR2 YFSETQ. With 0 bases removed from V and 2 bases from J, the gap between germline ends came to 10 bases.

The V gene is TRBV3-1 (or the pseudogene TRBV3-2), the J gene TRBJ2-3; 13 bases map to TRBD2. J was trimmed by 5 bases and V by 1 base; bases with no gene match: 12. The CDR3 extends over 19 amino acids. Per the germline V gene, CDR1 is LGHDT and CDR2 is YNNKEL (reference sequence). The CDR3 here is CASSQAGQTSGGAKDTQYF. CDR3 nucleotides: TGTGCCAGCAGCCAAGCGGGGCAAACTAGCGGGGGGGCGAAAGATACGCAGTATTTT.

There are a few counts of this clone. This chain links TRBV11-2 with TRBJ1-4, with 9 bases lining up with TRBD1. The CDR3 length is 14 residues. CDR1 and CDR2 (germline): SGHAT, FQNNGV. J gave up 5 bases and V 5 bases, and 3 bases lay outside the gene matches. The CDR3 protein is CASSLTGGNEKLFF. DNA of the CDR3: TGTGCCAGCAGCCTGACAGGGGGGAATGAAAAACTGTTTTTT.

The rearrangement links TRBV19 to TRBJ2-2; 8 bases line up with TRBD1. This CDR3 is built from 14 residues. V lost 5 bases to trimming and J lost 7 bases; unmatched junction nucleotides: 6. CDR1 and CDR2 (germline): LNHDA, SQIVND (reference sequence). CDR3 loop: CASSFQGAGGELFF. The CDR3 nucleotides read TGTGCCAGTAGTTTTCAGGGGGCTGGCGGGGAGCTGTTTTTT.

This sequence joins TRBV21-1 and TRBJ2-7; the DNA was not used to check the table's D call, TRBD2. TRBV21-1 is classified as a pseudogene. The CDR3 runs to 13 residues. CDR3 sequence reads: CASRDLAEYEQYF. CDR3 sequence (DNA): TGTGCCAGCCGGGACTTAGCGGAGTACGAGCAGTACTTC.

This clone was seen a few times. V gene TRBV6-6 combines with J gene TRBJ1-2, with 9 bases identical to TRBD1. V shed 4 bases, J shed 2 bases, and the junction held 5 bases outside the gene matches. Germline CDR1 is MNHNY and CDR2 is SVGAGI (reference sequence). The CDR3 contains 15 residues. In DNA form, the CDR3 reads TGTGCCAGCAGTTTTCACAGGGGGCCCAACTATGGCTACACCTTC. This gives the protein CASSFHRGPNYGYTF.

The chain couples TRBV19 to TRBJ1-6; possible D gene TRBD1, 6 bases. This CDR3 has 16 residues. CDR1 and CDR2 (germline): LNHDA, SQIVND (reference sequence). Deletions cut 8 bases from V and 6 bases from J, with 20 bases between. This chain's CDR3 is CASSNRARVGNSPLHF. CDR3 DNA: TGTGCCAGTTCGAACAGGGCTAGGGTTGGTAATTCACCCCTCCACTTT.

The chain has TRBV5-3 and TRBJ1-1; D is perhaps TRBD1 (6 bases). TRBV5-3 is sorted into the ORF group, with uncertain function. The CDR3 spans 15 residues. V shed 0 bases and J shed 10 bases, with 19 bases lying between them. CDR3 DNA: TGTGCCAGAAGCTTGGGACGGGACAATGCGATTAGAGCTTTCTTT. Its translation: CARSLGRDNAIRAFF.

V and J are TRBV6-5 and TRBJ2-2, with D unclear. The CDR3 covers 15 residues. The germline gives CDR1 MNHEY, CDR2 SVGAGI. Trimming pared 7 bases from V and 6 bases from J, leaving 18 bases between. The CDR3 DNA sequence: TGTGCCAGCACCCGGTTGGTAGATCGTGCCGGGGAGCTGTTTTTT. Protein sequence: CASTRLVDRAGELFF.

The chain couples TRBV18 to TRBJ1-5; 9 bases are a match to TRBD1. Germline V gene lookup returns CDR1 KGHSH and CDR2 LQKENI. There are 17 residues in the CDR3. J lost 6 bases, V lost 2 bases, and 11 bases had no gene match. Here the CDR3 reads CASSPEPGQGGSQPQHF. CDR3 bases: TGTGCCAGCTCACCAGAACCGGGACAGGGAGGTAGTCAGCCCCAGCATTTT.